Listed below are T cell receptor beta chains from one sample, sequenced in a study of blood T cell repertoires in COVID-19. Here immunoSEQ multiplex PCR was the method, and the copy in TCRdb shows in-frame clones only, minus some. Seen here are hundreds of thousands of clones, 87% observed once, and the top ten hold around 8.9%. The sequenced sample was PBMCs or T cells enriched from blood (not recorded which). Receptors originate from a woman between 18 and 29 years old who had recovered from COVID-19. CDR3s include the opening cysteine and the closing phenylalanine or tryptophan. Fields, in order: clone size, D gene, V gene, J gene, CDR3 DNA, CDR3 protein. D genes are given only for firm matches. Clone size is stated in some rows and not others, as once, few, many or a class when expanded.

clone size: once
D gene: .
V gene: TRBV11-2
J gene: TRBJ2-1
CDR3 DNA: TGTGCCAGCAGCTTGACAGTAACCACGTACAATGAGCAGTTCTTC
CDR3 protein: CASSLTVTTYNEQFF

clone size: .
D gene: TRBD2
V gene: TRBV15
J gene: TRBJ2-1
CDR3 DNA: TGTGCCACGTGTGAACTAGCGGGTGGTTGCAATGAGCAGTTCTTC
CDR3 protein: CATCELAGGCNEQFF

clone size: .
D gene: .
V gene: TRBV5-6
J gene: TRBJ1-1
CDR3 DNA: TGTGCCAGCAGCTTGTTGGGGGGAGGTGACACTGAAGCTTTCTTT
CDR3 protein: CASSLLGGGDTEAFF

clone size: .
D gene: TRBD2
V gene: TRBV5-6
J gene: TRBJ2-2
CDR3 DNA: TGTGCCAGCAGCTTTAGTCTAGCGGGTATGACCGGGGAGCTGTTTTTT
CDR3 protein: CASSFSLAGMTGELFF

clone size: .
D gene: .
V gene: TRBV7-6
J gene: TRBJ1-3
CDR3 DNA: TGTGCCAGCAGCTTGGGAATAGGGGCTGGAAACACCATATATTTT
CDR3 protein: CASSLGIGAGNTIYF

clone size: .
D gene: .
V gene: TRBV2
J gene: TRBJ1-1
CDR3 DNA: TGTGCCAGCTCGTTGACAGGTACAACCGGAAGGACTGAAGCTTTCTTT
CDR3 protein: CASSLTGTTGRTEAFF

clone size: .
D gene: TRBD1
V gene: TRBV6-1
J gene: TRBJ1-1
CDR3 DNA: TGTGCCAGCAGTGAAAGAGTTAAGGCAGGGGGCCTCACTGAAGCTTTCTTT
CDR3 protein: CASSERVKAGGLTEAFF

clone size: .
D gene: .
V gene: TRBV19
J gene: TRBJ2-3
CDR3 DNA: TGTGCCAGTAGCTCCGGGTACCCGCCCGGTACGCAGTATTTT
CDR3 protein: CASSSGYPPGTQYF

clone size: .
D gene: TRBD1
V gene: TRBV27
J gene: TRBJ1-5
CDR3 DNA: TGTGCCAGCAGTCGGGCGTACGGGACAGGGGGCGTTCAGCCCCAGCATTTT
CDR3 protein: CASSRAYGTGGVQPQHF

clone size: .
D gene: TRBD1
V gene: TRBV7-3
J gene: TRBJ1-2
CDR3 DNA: TGTGCCAGCAGCTCTAGACAGGGGTTGGATGGCTACACCTTC
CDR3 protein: CASSSRQGLDGYTF

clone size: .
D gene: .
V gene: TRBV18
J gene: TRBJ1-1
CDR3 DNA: TGTGCCAGCTCACCGGTACATATGAACACTGAAGCTTTCTTT
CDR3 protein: CASSPVHMNTEAFF

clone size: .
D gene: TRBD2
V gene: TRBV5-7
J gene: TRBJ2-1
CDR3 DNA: TGTGCCAGCAGCTTCGTGACTAGCGGTAACAATGAGCAGTTCTTC
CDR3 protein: CASSFVTSGNNEQFF

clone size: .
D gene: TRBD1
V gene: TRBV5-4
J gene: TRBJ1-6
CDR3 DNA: TGTGCCAGCAGCCCGCGGACAGGGGGAGATTCACCCCTCCACTTT
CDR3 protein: CASSPRTGGDSPLHF

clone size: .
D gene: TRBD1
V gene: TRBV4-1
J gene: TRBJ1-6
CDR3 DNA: TGCGCCAGCAGCGGCCACGTCCCAAGCAGGGGGAGAGGTTCACCCCTCCACTTT
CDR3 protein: CASSGHVPSRGRGSPLHF

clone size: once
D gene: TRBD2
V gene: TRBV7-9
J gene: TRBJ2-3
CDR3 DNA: TGTGCCAGCAGCAAAGGGACTAGCGGGGTTTGGGCAGATACGCAGTATTTT
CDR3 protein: CASSKGTSGVWADTQYF

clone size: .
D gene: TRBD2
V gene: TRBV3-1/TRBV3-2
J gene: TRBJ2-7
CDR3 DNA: TGTGCCAGCAGCCAGCTAGCGGGACGCTCTACGCAGCAGTACTTC
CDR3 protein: CASSQLAGRSTQQYF

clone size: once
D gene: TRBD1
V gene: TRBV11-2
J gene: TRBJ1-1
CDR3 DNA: TGTGCCAGCAGCTTAGACGCTGGGACCGGGACAGGGAACACTGAAGCTTTCTTT
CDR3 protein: CASSLDAGTGTGNTEAFF

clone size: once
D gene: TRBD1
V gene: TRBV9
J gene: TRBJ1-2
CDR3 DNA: TGTGCCAGCAGCCGTGGACAGGGACGGGCCTATGGCTACACCTTC
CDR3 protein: CASSRGQGRAYGYTF

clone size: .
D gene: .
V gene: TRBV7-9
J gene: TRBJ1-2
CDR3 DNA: TGTGCCAGCAGCTTAGTCCAGGGGTTTGCGTATGGCTACACCTTC
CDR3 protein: CASSLVQGFAYGYTF

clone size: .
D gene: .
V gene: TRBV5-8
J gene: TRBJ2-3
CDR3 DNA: TGTGCCAGCAGACGGGACTTTCCCAGCACAGATACGCAGTATTTT
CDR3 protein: CASRRDFPSTDTQYF

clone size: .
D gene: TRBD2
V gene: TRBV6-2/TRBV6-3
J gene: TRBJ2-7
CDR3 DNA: TGTGCCAGCAGCAGCCCACTAGCGGGAGCCCACGAGCAGTACTTC
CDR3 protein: CASSSPLAGAHEQYF

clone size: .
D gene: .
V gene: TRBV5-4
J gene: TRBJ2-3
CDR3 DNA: TGTGCCAGCAGCCTGGTCGGGGATCTGGCAGATACGCAGTATTTT
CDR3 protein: CASSLVGDLADTQYF

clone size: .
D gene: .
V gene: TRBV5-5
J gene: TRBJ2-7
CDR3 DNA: TGTGCCAGCAGCCCCTCCCCACAGGGTCTCTACGAGCAGTACTTC
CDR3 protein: CASSPSPQGLYEQYF

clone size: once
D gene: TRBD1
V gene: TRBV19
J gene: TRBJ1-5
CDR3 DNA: TGTGCCAGTAGTTACAGGGGGCGAGGCAGCAATCAGCCCCAGCATTTT
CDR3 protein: CASSYRGRGSNQPQHF

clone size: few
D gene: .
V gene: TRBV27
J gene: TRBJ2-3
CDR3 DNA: TGTGCCAGCATCCAGCGAGCGGGAGATACGCAGTATTTT
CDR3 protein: CASIQRAGDTQYF

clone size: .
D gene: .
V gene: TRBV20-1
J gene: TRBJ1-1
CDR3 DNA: TGCAGTATTTCTAACACTGAAGCTTTCTTT
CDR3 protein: CSISNTEAFF

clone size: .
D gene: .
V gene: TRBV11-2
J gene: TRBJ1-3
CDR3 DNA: TGTGCCAGCAGCCCCACAGGGTCCGGAAACACCATATATTTT
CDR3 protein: CASSPTGSGNTIYF